This paragraph covers one TCR beta chain sequence. Its matching antigen is unknown. This entry is derived from a study of cytomegalovirus exposure and HLA in healthy donors. Study-wide results and limits: Later analysis identified several of the most significant clusters that appeared linked to common viral pathogens. Previous analysis showed most TCR beta V segments were productive about 90% or about 30% of the time. A later analysis showed that HLA-associated TCR beta chains had undergone more clonal expansion than equally common others. Presence/absence analyses took donor sequencing depth as roughly uniform.

The V gene's germline CDR1 is MGHRA and CDR2 YSYEKL. Trimming pared 1 base from V and 3 bases from J, leaving 13 bases between. CDR3 length equals 15 residues. PCR was performed using 60 Vbeta and 13 Jbeta primers. TCRdb keeps only in-frame clones here, not all; method: immunoSEQ multiplex PCR. The sample consists of roughly 200,000 clones, under 85% of them appearing once. Sequencing input: PBMCs. The rearrangement links TRBV4-1 to TRBJ2-7; D is undetermined. The TCR originated in a man aged 45-65 years in good health and CMV-seronegative. DNA of the CDR3: TGCGCCAGCAGCCAAGGAAATGAAGCTCTCTACGAGCAGTACTTC. Protein sequence: CASSQGNEALYEQYF.